This T cell receptor (beta chain) originates from a study of T cell clonality in common variable immunodeficiency. Overall study results and limits: Reportedly, TCR beta sequences from common variable immunodeficiency showed fewer deletions and N-nucleotide insertions. Compared with controls, CVID subjects had fewer shared TCRbeta clones.

The sample holds many counts of this clone. Its antigen is unidentified. With the read ending 3 residues before the CDR3 end, the germline J gene is used to fill in that end. Data came from immunoSEQ multiplex PCR; TCRdb stores just in-frame clones and leaves some out. The sample offers 20,000 or so clones and no singletons, the top ten holding around 2.3%. Germline loops: CDR1 MNHNS, CDR2 SASEGT. This CDR3 contains 15 residues. The clonotype comes from a human donor with common variable immunodeficiency. Sequenced: peripheral blood mononuclear cells. This sequence joins TRBV6-1 and TRBJ1-2, with D tentatively TRBD1 (6 bases). CDR3 DNA (partial): TGTGCCAGCAGTGAACAGGTTCAGGGGTCGGGAGGC. It specifies CASSEQVQGSGG. The whole CDR3 sequence is CASSEQVQGSGGYTF.